This is a list of T cell receptor beta chains from one sample in a study of control samples from healthy donors and cancer patients. Some clones are missing from TCRdb's copy, which holds only in-frame ones; the method was immunoSEQ multiplex PCR. The table has hundreds of thousands of clones, 80% to 95% seen once. Sequencing used PBMCs. The receptors were sampled from a middle-aged man with head and neck cancer. Both conserved end residues are part of each CDR3. The order of the fields is CDR3 protein, CDR3 DNA, clone size, V gene, J gene, D gene, CDR3 length. The D gene is left open where the match is weak. Only some rows state a clone size, as once, few, many or a class for expanded clones.

CSVGQGSAMNTEAFF	TGCAGCGTTGGACAGGGGTCCGCTATGAACACTGAAGCTTTCTTT	NA	TRBV29-1	TRBJ1-1	TRBD1	15
CASSKGTDMNTEAFF	TGCGCCAGCAGCAAGGGGACAGATATGAACACTGAAGCTTTCTTT	once	TRBV5-1	TRBJ1-1	TRBD1	15
CASSIELWQQETQYF	TGTGCCAGTAGTATAGAACTATGGCAGCAAGAGACCCAGTACTTC	NA	TRBV19	TRBJ2-5	NA	15
CASSGSLTGTDYNEQFF	TGTGCCAGCAGCGGATCCTTAACCGGGACAGACTACAATGAGCAGTTCTTC	NA	TRBV9	TRBJ2-1	TRBD1	17
CASSPSQGALGEQYF	TGCGCCAGCAGCCCTTCACAGGGGGCATTGGGCGAGCAGTACTTC	NA	TRBV5-1	TRBJ2-7	TRBD1	15
CASRGQGGNTEAFF	TGTGCCAGCAGGGGACAGGGAGGGAACACTGAAGCTTTCTTT	NA	TRBV27	TRBJ1-1	TRBD1	14
CASSPLGSDTEAFF	TGTGCCAGTAGCCCCCTCGGATCGGACACTGAAGCTTTCTTT	NA	TRBV19	TRBJ1-1	NA	14
CASSRGQGSTDTQYF	TGTGCCAGCTCACGAGGACAGGGAAGCACAGATACGCAGTATTTT	NA	TRBV18	TRBJ2-3	TRBD1	15
CASSQAGVETQYF	TGCGCCAGCAGCCAAGCGGGGGTTGAGACCCAGTACTTC	NA	TRBV4-1	TRBJ2-5	NA	13
CAYAGGVNNEQFF	TGTGCGTACGCCGGGGGAGTTAACAATGAGCAGTTCTTC	NA	TRBV30	TRBJ2-1	NA	13
CASSVLTGAQPQHF	TGTGCCAGCAGTGTTCTGACAGGGGCGCAGCCCCAGCATTTT	NA	TRBV27	TRBJ1-5	TRBD1	14
CASSGTKSYNEQFF	TGTGCCAGCAGCGGAACGAAATCTTACAATGAGCAGTTCTTC	NA	TRBV9	TRBJ2-1	NA	14
CASGSTGTGPKETQYF	TGTGCTAGTGGATCCACCGGGACAGGACCAAAAGAGACCCAGTACTTC	NA	TRBV12-5	TRBJ2-5	TRBD1	16
CASSLVRGTEAFF	TGTGCCAGCAGCTTAGTTAGGGGCACTGAAGCTTTCTTT	NA	TRBV7-6	TRBJ1-1	NA	13
CASSYSGGGDEKLFF	TGTGCCAGCAGTTACTCAGGGGGCGGCGATGAAAAACTGTTTTTT	NA	TRBV6-5	TRBJ1-4	TRBD1	15
CASGRDKTYEKLFF	TGTGCCAGCGGGCGGGACAAAACTTATGAAAAACTGTTTTTT	NA	TRBV2	TRBJ1-4	NA	14
CASSRVTSSYNEQFF	TGTGCCAGCAGTAGGGTCACGAGCTCCTACAATGAGCAGTTCTTC	NA	TRBV27	TRBJ2-1	NA	15
CASSYPERRGLNEKLFF	TGTGCCAGCAGTTACCCGGAACGCAGGGGGCTTAATGAAAAACTGTTTTTT	once	TRBV6-2/TRBV6-3	TRBJ1-4	TRBD1	17
CASSLGQYDNSPLHF	TGTGCCAGCAGCCTAGGACAGTACGATAATTCACCCCTCCACTTT	NA	TRBV14	TRBJ1-6	NA	15
CASSESGGEQYF	TGTGCCAGCAGTGAATCGGGAGGAGAGCAGTACTTC	NA	TRBV2	TRBJ2-7	TRBD2	12
CASSLRGGANTEAFF	TGTGCCAGCAGCTTAAGAGGGGGAGCGAACACTGAAGCTTTCTTT	NA	TRBV7-2	TRBJ1-1	NA	15
CASSSPPGYEQYF	TGTGCCAGCAGCTCCCCCCCCGGATACGAGCAGTACTTC	NA	TRBV7-2	TRBJ2-7	NA	13
CASENRGYNQPQHF	TGTGCCAGCGAAAACAGGGGTTACAATCAGCCCCAGCATTTT	few	TRBV6-5	TRBJ1-5	TRBD1	14
CASSLGQGFLVTEAFF	TGTGCCAGCAGTTTAGGACAGGGATTTTTGGTCACTGAAGCTTTCTTT	NA	TRBV28	TRBJ1-1	TRBD1	16
CASSPPTWNPRKKQFF	TGTGCCAGCAGTCCTCCAACTTGGAATCCCCGAAAAAAGCAGTTCTTC	NA	TRBV27	TRBJ2-1	NA	16
CASSLGASRTGRMDTIYF	TGTGCCAGCAGCTTAGGGGCCTCGAGAACAGGGAGGATGGACACCATATATTTT	NA	TRBV7-9	TRBJ1-3	NA	18